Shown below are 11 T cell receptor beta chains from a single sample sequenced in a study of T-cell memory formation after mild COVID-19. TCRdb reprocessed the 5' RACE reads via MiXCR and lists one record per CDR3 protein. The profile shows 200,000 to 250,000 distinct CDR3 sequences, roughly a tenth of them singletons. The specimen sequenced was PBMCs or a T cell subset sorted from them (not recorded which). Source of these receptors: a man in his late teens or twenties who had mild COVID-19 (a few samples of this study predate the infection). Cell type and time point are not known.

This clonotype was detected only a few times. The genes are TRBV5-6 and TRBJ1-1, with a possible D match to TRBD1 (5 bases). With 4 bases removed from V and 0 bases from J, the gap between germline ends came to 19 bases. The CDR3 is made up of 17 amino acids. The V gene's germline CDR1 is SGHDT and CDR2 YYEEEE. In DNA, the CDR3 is TGTGCCAGCAGCAAAAGGGGCCAACTAGGGGTGAACACTGAAGCTTTCTTT. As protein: CASSKRGQLGVNTEAFF.

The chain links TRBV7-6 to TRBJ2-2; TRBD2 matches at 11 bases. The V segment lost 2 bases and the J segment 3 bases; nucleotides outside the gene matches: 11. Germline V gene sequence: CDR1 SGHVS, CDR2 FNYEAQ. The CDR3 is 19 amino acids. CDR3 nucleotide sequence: TGTGCCAGCAGCTTAATTCCTTCCGGGACTAGCGGCTACACCGGGGAGCTGTTTTTT. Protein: CASSLIPSGTSGYTGELFF.

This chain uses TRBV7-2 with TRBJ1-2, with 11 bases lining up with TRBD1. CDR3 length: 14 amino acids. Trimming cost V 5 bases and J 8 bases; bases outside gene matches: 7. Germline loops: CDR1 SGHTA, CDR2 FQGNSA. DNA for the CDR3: TGTGCCAGCAGCCCCGGGACAGGGGGGGGAGGCTACACCTTC. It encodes CASSPGTGGGGYTF.

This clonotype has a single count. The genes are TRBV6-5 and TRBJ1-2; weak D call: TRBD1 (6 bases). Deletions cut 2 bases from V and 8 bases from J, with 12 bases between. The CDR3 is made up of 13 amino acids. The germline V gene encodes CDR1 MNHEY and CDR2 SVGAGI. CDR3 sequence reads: CASSYNRAKGYTF. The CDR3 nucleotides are TGTGCCAGCAGTTACAACAGGGCGAAGGGCTACACCTTC.

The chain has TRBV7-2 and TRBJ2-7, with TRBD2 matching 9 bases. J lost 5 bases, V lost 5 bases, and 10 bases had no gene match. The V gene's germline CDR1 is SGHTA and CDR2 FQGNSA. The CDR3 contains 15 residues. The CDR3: CASSLTSGQAHEQYV. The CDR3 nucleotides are TGTGCCAGCAGCCTGACTAGCGGACAGGCCCACGAGCAGTACGTC.

For the CDR3, the DNA is TGCGCTGGGTGGGAGCTCTCTGGCTACACCTTC. Translated: CAGWELSGYTF. The rearrangement joins TRBV20-1 to TRBJ1-2; D is uncertain. This CDR3 is built from 11 residues. CDR1 is DFQATT and CDR2 is SNEGSKA in the germline V gene (reference sequence).

The CDR3 sequence is CASSLVAGRHTDTQYF. Written as DNA, the CDR3 is TGTGCCAGCAGCTTAGTAGCGGGGCGGCACACAGATACGCAGTATTTT. J is TRBJ2-3 and V is TRBV7-2; 8 bases are shared with TRBD2. V lost 1 base and J lost 2; bases outside the gene matches: 5. The CDR3 has 16 residues. Germline V lookup: CDR1 SGHTA, CDR2 FQGNSA.

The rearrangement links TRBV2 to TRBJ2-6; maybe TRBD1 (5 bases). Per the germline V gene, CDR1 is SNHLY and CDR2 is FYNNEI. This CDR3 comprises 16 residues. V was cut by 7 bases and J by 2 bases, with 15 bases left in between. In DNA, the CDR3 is TGTGCCAGCATTTCCCAGGGTATCACTGGGGCCAACGTCCTGACTTTC. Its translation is CASISQGITGANVLTF.

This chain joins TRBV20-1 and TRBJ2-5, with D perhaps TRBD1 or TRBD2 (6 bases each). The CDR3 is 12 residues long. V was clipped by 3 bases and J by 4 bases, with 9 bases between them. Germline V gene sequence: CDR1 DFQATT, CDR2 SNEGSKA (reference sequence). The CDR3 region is CSASGGRETQYF. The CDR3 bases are TGCAGTGCTAGCGGGGGCCGAGAGACCCAGTACTTC.

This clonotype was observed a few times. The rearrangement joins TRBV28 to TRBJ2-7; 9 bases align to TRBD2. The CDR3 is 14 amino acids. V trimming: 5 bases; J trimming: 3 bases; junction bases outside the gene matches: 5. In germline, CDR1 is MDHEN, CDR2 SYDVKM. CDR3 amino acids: CASSPAGGHYEQYF. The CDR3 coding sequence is TGTGCCAGCAGTCCAGCGGGGGGCCACTACGAGCAGTACTTC. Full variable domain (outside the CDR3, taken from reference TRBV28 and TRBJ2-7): DVKVTQSSRYLVKRTGEKVFLECVQDMDHENMFWYRQDPGLGLRLIYFSYDVKMKEKGDIPEGYSVSREKKERFSLILESASTNQTSMYLCASSPAGGHYEQYFGPGTRLTVT.

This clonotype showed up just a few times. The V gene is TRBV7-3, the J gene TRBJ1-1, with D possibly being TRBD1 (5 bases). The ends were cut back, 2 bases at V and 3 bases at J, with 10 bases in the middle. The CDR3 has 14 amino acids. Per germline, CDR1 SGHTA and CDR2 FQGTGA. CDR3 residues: CASSLYGGDTEAFF. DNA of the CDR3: TGTGCCAGCAGCTTATATGGAGGGGACACTGAAGCTTTCTTT.